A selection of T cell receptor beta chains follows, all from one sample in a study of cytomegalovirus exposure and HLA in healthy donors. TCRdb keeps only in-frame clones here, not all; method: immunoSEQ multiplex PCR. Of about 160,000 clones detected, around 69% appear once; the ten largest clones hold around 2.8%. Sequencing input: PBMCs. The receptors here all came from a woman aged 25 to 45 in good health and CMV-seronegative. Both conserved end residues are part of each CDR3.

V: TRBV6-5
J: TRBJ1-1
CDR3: CASSPWTGLNTEAFF

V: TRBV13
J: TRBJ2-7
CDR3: CASSVTAGGYHYEQYF

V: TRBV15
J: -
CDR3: CATSRDRLNVYEQYF

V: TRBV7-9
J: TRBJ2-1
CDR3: CASSISSGSYNEQFF

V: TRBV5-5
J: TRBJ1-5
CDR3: CASSLQAGDNQPQHF

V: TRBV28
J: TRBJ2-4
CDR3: CASSLKQGMYIQYF

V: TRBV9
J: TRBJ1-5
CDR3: CASSPQGGNQPQHF

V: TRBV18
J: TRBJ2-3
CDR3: CASSPGLGLDTQYF

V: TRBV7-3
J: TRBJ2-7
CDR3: CASSLRGPWDYEQYF

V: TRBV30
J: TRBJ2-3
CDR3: CAWSASRTSGSFTDTQYF

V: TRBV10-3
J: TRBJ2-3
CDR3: CAISVSGGTDTQYF

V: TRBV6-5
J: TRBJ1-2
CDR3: CASSSGQGAFHYGYTF

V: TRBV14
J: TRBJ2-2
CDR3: CASSHRAGVDTGELFF

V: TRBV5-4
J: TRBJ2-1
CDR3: CASSLEGPYNEQFF

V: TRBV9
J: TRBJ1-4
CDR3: CASSASGTGYNEKLFF

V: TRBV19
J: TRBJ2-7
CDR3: CASSSGYEQYF

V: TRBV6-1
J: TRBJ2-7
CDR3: CASSEVRPYEQYF

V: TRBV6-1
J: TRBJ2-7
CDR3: CASSAPGQGARYEQYF

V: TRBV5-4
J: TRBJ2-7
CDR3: CASSPGLAGGYEQYF

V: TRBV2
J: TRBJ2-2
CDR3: CASITGEAGELFF

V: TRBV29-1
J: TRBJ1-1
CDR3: CSVEVGGRAEAFF

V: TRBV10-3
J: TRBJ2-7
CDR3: CAISESRAEQYF

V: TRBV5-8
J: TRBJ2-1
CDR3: CASSPGTYNEQFF

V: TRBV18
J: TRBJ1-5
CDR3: CASSLGQGWDQPQHF

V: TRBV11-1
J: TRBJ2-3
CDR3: CASSLDSQLGTQYF

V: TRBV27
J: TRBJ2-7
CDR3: CASNPPGFHEQYF

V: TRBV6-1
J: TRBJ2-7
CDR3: CASSEARLAAYEQYF

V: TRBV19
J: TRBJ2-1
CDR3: CASGTSGSYNEQFF

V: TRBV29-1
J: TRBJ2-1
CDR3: CSVFSSGGLEQFF

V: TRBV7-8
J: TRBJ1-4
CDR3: CASSSSLDRTNEKLFF

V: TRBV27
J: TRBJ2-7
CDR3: CASSLSPGTYEQYF

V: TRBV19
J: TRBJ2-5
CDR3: CASSIRRLASPEEETQYF

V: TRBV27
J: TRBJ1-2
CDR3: CASSSQGLPHGYTF

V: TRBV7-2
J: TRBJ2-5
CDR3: CASNLPGLAQETQYF

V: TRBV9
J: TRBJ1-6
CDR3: CASSVEGRGLSPLHF

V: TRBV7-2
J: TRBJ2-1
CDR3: CASSFLIAGAPYNEQFF

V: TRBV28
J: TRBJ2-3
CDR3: CASSMTGPVDTQYF

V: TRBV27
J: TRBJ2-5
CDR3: CASSFLRGETQYF

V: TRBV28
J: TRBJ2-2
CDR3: CASSYRAANTGELFF

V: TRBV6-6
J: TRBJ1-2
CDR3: CASRPSAGTGSYGYTF

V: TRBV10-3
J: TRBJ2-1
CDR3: CAIRTASGVYNEQFF

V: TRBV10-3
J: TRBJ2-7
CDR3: CAIGQEPYEQYF

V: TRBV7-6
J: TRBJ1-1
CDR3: CASSRQGGGTEAFF

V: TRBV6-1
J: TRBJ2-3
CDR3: CASQGLPTSTDTQYF

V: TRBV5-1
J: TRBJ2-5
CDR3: CASSLTGEETQYF

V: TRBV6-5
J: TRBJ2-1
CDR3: CASTFPGGGEQFF

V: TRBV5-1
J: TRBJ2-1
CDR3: CASSWVPGGRSSYNEQFF

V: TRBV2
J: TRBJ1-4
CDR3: CASSLQGEKLFF

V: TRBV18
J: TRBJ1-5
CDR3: CASSPAGEGQPQHF

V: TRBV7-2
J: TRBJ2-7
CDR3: CASSLTSGSSEQYF

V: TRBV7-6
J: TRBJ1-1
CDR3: CASSLGALGNTEAFF

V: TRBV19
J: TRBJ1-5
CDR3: CASSVGRPPSNQPQHF

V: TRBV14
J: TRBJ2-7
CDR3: CASSPEDGQIYEQYF

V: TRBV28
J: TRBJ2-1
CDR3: CASSSPGGPDNEQFF